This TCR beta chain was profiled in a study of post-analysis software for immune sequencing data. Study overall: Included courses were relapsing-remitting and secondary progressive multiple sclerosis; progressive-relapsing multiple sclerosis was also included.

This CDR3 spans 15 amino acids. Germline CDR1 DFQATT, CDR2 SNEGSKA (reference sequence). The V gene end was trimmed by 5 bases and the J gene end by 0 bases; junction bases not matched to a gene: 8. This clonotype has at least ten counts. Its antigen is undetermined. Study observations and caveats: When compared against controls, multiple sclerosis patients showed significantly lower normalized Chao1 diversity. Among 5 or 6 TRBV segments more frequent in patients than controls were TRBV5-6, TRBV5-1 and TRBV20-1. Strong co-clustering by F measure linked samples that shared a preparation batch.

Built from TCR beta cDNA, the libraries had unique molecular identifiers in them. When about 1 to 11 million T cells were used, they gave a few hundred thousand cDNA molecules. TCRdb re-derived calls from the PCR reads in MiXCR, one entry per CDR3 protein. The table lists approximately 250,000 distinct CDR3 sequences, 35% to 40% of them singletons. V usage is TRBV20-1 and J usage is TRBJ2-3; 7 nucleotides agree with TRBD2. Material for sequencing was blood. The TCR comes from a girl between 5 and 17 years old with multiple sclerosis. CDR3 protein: CSAGRAGVSTDTQYF. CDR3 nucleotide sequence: TGCAGTGCTGGGAGGGCCGGGGTGAGCACAGATACGCAGTATTTT.